This T cell receptor beta chain is drawn from a study of shared clonotypes between healthy human individuals. Between the trimmed V and J ends, which lost 3 bases and 3 bases, there was a span of 12 bases. CDR1 and CDR2 (germline): SGHTA, FQGNSA. The CDR3 loop spans 14 amino acids. Repertoires were generated with immunoSEQ multiplex PCR, while TCRdb's copy carries only in-frame clones and drops some. The sample includes 800,000 to 950,000 clones, about 96% of them seen just once. Naive CD8 cells comprised CD45RO-negative, CCR7-positively selected cells, excluding terminally differentiated effector memory CD45RA+ cells.

The sequencing sample was made of naive CD8+ T cells sorted from blood. The receptor's source is a man in his thirties or forties in good health. The V and J genes are TRBV7-2 and TRBJ2-7; D is uncertain. DNA for the CDR3: TGTGCCAGCAGCTTTTATGAGCACCTCTACGAGCAGTACTTC. It is translated as CASSFYEHLYEQYF.